One sample yielded the 17 T cell receptor beta chains listed below, sequenced in a study of identical twins. MiXCR was run by TCRdb on the 5' RACE reads, yielding one entry per CDR3 protein. The sample consists of about 220,000 distinct CDR3 sequences, 6% to 9% of them appearing once. These same records also appear under a second study, on yellow fever vaccine responses in identical twins.

Specimen: memory (CD45RO+) T cells sorted from blood. The receptor source for this set is a young woman in good health.

The rearrangement joins TRBV20-1 to TRBJ2-5, with D perhaps matching TRBD2 (6 bases). Germline CDR1 DFQATT, CDR2 SNEGSKA (reference sequence). The CDR3 extends over 15 amino acids. Trimming stripped 1 base from V and 1 base from J, with 13 bases between. DNA for the CDR3: TGCAGTGCTAGAGCTTTGTTAGCGGCCCAAGAGACCCAGTACTTC. Translated, it gives CSARALLAAQETQYF.

The chain carries TRBV6-2 or TRBV6-3 and TRBJ2-1; 9 nucleotides agree with TRBD2. The germline CDR1 and CDR2 sequences are MNHEY and SVGEGT. The CDR3 runs to 14 residues. Trimming at V came to 6 bases and at J to 3 bases, leaving 3 bases not matched to a gene. The CDR3, as DNA: TGTGCCAGCAGCCGGACTAGCGACTACAATGAGCAGTTCTTC. Translating gives CASSRTSDYNEQFF.

On this clonotype itself: This CDR3 is missing its conserved last phenylalanine or tryptophan, likely due to a read error. No DNA is shown, since the ends of the CDR3 on it are uncertain; the CDR3 is the one TCRdb lists. The rearrangement joins TRBV11-1 to TRBJ2-7. The CDR3 is 12 amino acids in total, end residues counted. In germline, CDR1 is SGHAT, CDR2 FQDESV (reference sequence). This chain's CDR3 is CASILGASCVYR.

This clonotype was counted a few times. The V and J genes are TRBV11-1 and TRBJ2-7, with 7 bases aligning to TRBD1. Germline V lookup: CDR1 SGHAT, CDR2 FQDESV (reference sequence). V gave up 1 base and J gave up 5 bases; unmatched junction bases: 8. This CDR3 is 15 amino acids long. CDR3 in DNA: TGTGCCAGCAGCTTAGAACAGGGGACGGTTGACGAGCAGTACTTC. Translated, it gives CASSLEQGTVDEQYF.

This clonotype occurred many times. This chain links TRBV3-1 with TRBJ2-1; the D call may be TRBD1 or TRBD2 (7 bases each). Germline V gene data show CDR1 as LGHDT and CDR2 as YNNKEL (reference sequence). The CDR3 covers 19 residues. Trimming cost V 4 bases and J 2 bases, with 24 bases left between them. As DNA, the CDR3 is TGTGCCAGCAGCCCCTCTCGAGGGGGCGGGAGAAGGACCTACAATGAGCAGTTCTTC. Translated: CASSPSRGGGRRTYNEQFF.

This clonotype was counted a few times. The V and J genes are TRBV20-1 and TRBJ1-5; TRBD1 might be the D (5 bases). CDR3 length: 15 amino acids. Germline CDR1 reads DFQATT; CDR2 reads SNEGSKA (reference sequence). Trimming shortened V by 6 bases and J by 2 bases, and 17 bases separated the two germline ends. Here the CDR3 reads CSANLGASGNQPQHF. CDR3 DNA sequence: TGCAGTGCCAACCTCGGGGCTTCAGGCAATCAGCCCCAGCATTTT.

This clonotype was detected many times. The chain combines TRBV27 with TRBJ2-7; TRBD2 matches 10 bases. Germline CDR1 MNHEY, CDR2 SMNVEV (reference sequence). This CDR3 has 14 residues. The trim removed 6 bases at V and 1 base at J, leaving 3 bases unmatched. The DNA of the CDR3 is TGTGCCAGCAGGAGGACTAGCGGTTCCTACGAGCAGTACTTC. Protein: CASRRTSGSYEQYF.

This clonotype has just a few counts. The CDR3: CASSPEVAGGPGNTQYF. The CDR3 region has the DNA TGTGCCAGCAGCCCCGAGGTAGCGGGGGGCCCCGGGAATACGCAGTATTTT. This chain joins TRBV9 and TRBJ2-3, with 10 bases that match TRBD2. The CDR3 consists of 17 residues. CDR1 and CDR2 (germline): SGDLS, YYNGEE. Germline trimming cut 4 bases from V and 7 bases from J; bases unmatched to any gene: 15.

J is TRBJ2-1 and V is TRBV24-1; tentative D call: TRBD2 (6 bases). The CDR3 runs 13 residues. The V end lost 8 bases, the J end lost 8 bases, and 15 bases lay between the germline ends. CDR1 is KGHDR and CDR2 is SFDVKD in the germline V gene. For the CDR3, the DNA is TGTGCCACCAATGCCGGGAGAGGAGATGAGCAGTTCTTC. Encoded protein: CATNAGRGDEQFF.

This clonotype was observed at least ten times. The gene calls are TRBV6-6 and TRBJ1-2, with D unclear. This CDR3 comprises 13 residues. V lost 11 bases to trimming and J lost 4 bases, with 17 bases between them. Looked up from germline, CDR1 is MNHNY and CDR2 is SVGAGI (reference sequence). For the CDR3, the DNA is TGTGCCCTTAGGACTGGGGTTAGCTATGGCTACACCTTC. Translation gives CALRTGVSYGYTF.

This clonotype was observed a handful of times. This chain joins TRBV6-6 and TRBJ2-7, with D tentatively TRBD1 (5 bases). Germline V lookup: CDR1 MNHNY, CDR2 SVGAGI (reference sequence). The CDR3 totals 13 residues. Trimming removed 2 bases at V and 3 bases at J, with 8 bases between. The CDR3 nucleotides read TGTGCCAGCAGTTACCTGGACATCTACGAGCAGTACTTC. This sequence encodes CASSYLDIYEQYF.

A few counts support this clonotype. The chain has TRBV28 and TRBJ2-7; possibly TRBD1 or TRBD2 for D (6 bases each). Germline V gene lookup returns CDR1 MDHEN and CDR2 SYDVKM. V was pared by 5 bases and J by 9 bases, with 17 bases between. The CDR3 runs to 13 residues. Here the CDR3 DNA reads TGTGCCAGCAGTAAGGGGGGAGACAGGAGGCAGTACTTC. Translating gives CASSKGGDRRQYF.

This sequence joins TRBV10-3 and TRBJ2-3, with D uncertain. Germline values: CDR1 ENHRY, CDR2 SYGVKD. With 3 bases removed from V and 2 bases from J, the gap between germline ends came to 6 bases. The CDR3 has 13 residues. The CDR3 bases are TGTGCCATCAGTGACTGGGACACAGATACGCAGTATTTT. This gives the protein CAISDWDTDTQYF.

The chain carries TRBV28 and TRBJ2-1; TRBD2 matches at 11 bases. V lost 1 base, J lost 3 bases, and 5 bases stayed unmatched. The CDR3 totals 17 residues. The germline CDR1 and CDR2 sequences are MDHEN and SYDVKM. DNA for the CDR3: TGTGCCAGCAGTTTATATAGCGGGAGGGTTGGCTACAATGAGCAGTTCTTC. Its protein is CASSLYSGRVGYNEQFF.

This clonotype was observed a few times. The gene calls are TRBV2 and TRBJ2-3; D not certain. This CDR3 region has 13 residues. Germline V gene lookup returns CDR1 SNHLY and CDR2 FYNNEI. The V and J ends lost 5 bases and 4 bases respectively, with 10 bases between them. The CDR3 sequence: CASSRSLADTQYF. The CDR3 nucleotides are TGTGCCAGCAGTAGAAGTTTAGCAGATACGCAGTATTTT.

This clonotype was observed a handful of times. The CDR3 region has the DNA TGCGCCAGCAGCCAAGCGGCGACAGGGAAGACAGATACGCAGTATTTT. Its protein is CASSQAATGKTDTQYF. The chain joins TRBV4-3 to TRBJ2-3; 7 bases map to TRBD1. The CDR3 runs to 16 residues. The junction had 7 bases not matched to a gene; V was cut back by 1 base and J by 3 bases. Germline V CDR1 and CDR2: LGHNA, YSLEER.

This clonotype has at least ten counts. The V call is TRBV14, the J call TRBJ2-7, with D maybe TRBD1 (5 bases). In germline, CDR1 is SGHDN, CDR2 FVKESK. The V end was cut by 5 bases, the J end by 3 bases, with 8 bases between. The CDR3 has 12 residues. The DNA of the CDR3 is TGTGCCAGCAGCGTTCAGGGCTACGAGCAGTACTTC. Its protein product is CASSVQGYEQYF.